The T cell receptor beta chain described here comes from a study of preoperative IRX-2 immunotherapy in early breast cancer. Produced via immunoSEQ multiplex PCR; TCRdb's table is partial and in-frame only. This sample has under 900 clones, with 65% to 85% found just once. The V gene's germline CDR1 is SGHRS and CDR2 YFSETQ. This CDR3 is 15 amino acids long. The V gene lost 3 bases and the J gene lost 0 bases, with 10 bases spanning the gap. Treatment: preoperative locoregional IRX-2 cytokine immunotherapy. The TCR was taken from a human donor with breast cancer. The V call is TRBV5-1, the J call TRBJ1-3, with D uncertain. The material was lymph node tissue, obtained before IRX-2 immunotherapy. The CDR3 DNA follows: TGCGCCAGCAGCTCGGCGGCTGACTCTGGAAACACCATATATTTT. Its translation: CASSSAADSGNTIYF.